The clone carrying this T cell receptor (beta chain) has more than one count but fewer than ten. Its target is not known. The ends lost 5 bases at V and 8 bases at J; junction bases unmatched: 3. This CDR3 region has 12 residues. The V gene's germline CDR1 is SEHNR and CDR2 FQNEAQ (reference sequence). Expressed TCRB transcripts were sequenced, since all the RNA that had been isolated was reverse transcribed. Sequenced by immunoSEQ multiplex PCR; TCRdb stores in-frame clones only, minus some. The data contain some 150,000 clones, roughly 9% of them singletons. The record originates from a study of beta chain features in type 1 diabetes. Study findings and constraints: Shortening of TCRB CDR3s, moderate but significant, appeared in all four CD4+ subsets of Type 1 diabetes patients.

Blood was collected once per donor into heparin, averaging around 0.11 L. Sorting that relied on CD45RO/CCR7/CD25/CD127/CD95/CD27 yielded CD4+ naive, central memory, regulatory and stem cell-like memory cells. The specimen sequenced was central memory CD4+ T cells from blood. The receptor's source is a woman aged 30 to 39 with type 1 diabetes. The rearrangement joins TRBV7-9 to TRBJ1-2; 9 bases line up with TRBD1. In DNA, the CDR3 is TGTGCCAGCAGCCTACAGGGGGCAGGCTACACCTTC. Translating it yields CASSLQGAGYTF.